The rows below give T cell receptor beta chains drawn from one sample of a study of blood T cells in healthy people across ages. TCRdb itself ran the 5' RACE reads through MiXCR, one entry per CDR3 protein. The data contain 730,000 or so distinct CDR3 sequences, roughly 44% of them seen just once; the ten biggest clones take up around a fifth. Sequenced sample: blood. The receptor set was obtained from a woman in her sixties in good health. Each CDR3 is given with its conserved first and last residue. Clone size is shown for a subset of rows, as once, few, many or a class of expanded clone.

CDR3 protein: CSAKGDRGSYF
J gene: TRBJ2-4
clone size: few
V gene: TRBV20-1

CDR3 protein: CSASGASADYEQYF
J gene: NA
clone size: NA
V gene: TRBV20-1

CDR3 protein: CASSPDSGTGYREQYF
J gene: TRBJ2-7
clone size: NA
V gene: TRBV5-5

CDR3 protein: CASSEREGGAIYEQYF
J gene: TRBJ2-7
clone size: few
V gene: TRBV9

CDR3 protein: CASGHGQGGNEQFF
J gene: TRBJ2-1
clone size: NA
V gene: TRBV12-5

CDR3 protein: CSARDTSGLSRGYTF
J gene: TRBJ1-2
clone size: NA
V gene: TRBV20-1

CDR3 protein: CASSHPGLVSGANVLTF
J gene: TRBJ2-6
clone size: few
V gene: TRBV3-1

CDR3 protein: CASSLGPPTTNEKLFF
J gene: TRBJ1-4
clone size: many
V gene: TRBV5-1

CDR3 protein: CASTFSRDYTYEQYF
J gene: TRBJ2-7
clone size: NA
V gene: TRBV6-2/TRBV6-3

CDR3 protein: CASSDIAGGNYNEQFF
J gene: TRBJ2-1
clone size: NA
V gene: TRBV11-2

CDR3 protein: CASSDRGFEGYTF
J gene: TRBJ1-2
clone size: few
V gene: TRBV6-5

CDR3 protein: CASSARQGLGTDTQYF
J gene: TRBJ2-3
clone size: once
V gene: TRBV11-1

CDR3 protein: CASSAYHGGVITDTQYF
J gene: TRBJ2-3
clone size: few
V gene: TRBV9

CDR3 protein: CSAIEALTKTSSYNEQFF
J gene: TRBJ2-1
clone size: NA
V gene: TRBV29-1

CDR3 protein: CSARDEGRSSYVQYF
J gene: TRBJ2-4
clone size: once
V gene: TRBV20-1

CDR3 protein: CASSRDWGGLSNQPQHF
J gene: TRBJ1-5
clone size: NA
V gene: TRBV4-2

CDR3 protein: CASSLVAGMNTEAFF
J gene: TRBJ1-1
clone size: NA
V gene: TRBV7-2

CDR3 protein: CSANKPGQILLAKNIQYF
J gene: TRBJ2-4
clone size: NA
V gene: TRBV20-1

CDR3 protein: CASGRDRTYEQYF
J gene: TRBJ2-7
clone size: few
V gene: TRBV6-6

CDR3 protein: CAIQGVNEKLFF
J gene: TRBJ1-4
clone size: few
V gene: TRBV10-3

CDR3 protein: CSVDGWGAGADTEAFF
J gene: TRBJ1-1
clone size: NA
V gene: TRBV29-1

CDR3 protein: CASSSNGLAGSETQFF
J gene: TRBJ2-1
clone size: NA
V gene: TRBV3-1

CDR3 protein: CASSPSVGLAGRYEQYF
J gene: TRBJ2-7
clone size: NA
V gene: TRBV7-9

CDR3 protein: CASSQGWGTGGSSYEQYF
J gene: TRBJ2-7
clone size: few
V gene: TRBV4-3

CDR3 protein: CASSFTGTGEQYF
J gene: TRBJ2-7
clone size: NA
V gene: TRBV7-3

CDR3 protein: CASSQLAGGYNEQYF
J gene: NA
clone size: NA
V gene: TRBV14

CDR3 protein: CASSTGAGRYEQYF
J gene: TRBJ2-7
clone size: few
V gene: TRBV18

CDR3 protein: CASSPGTSGNHEQFF
J gene: TRBJ2-1
clone size: NA
V gene: TRBV7-3

CDR3 protein: CASRVQGVFNEQFF
J gene: TRBJ2-1
clone size: NA
V gene: TRBV6-2/TRBV6-3

CDR3 protein: CASSRHTGGWEQYF
J gene: TRBJ2-7
clone size: few
V gene: TRBV7-2

CDR3 protein: CSARGYWGGNTGELFF
J gene: TRBJ2-2
clone size: NA
V gene: TRBV20-1

CDR3 protein: CASSASRTAEQYF
J gene: NA
clone size: NA
V gene: TRBV7-3

CDR3 protein: CASSLTGISYEQYF
J gene: TRBJ2-7
clone size: many
V gene: TRBV7-9

CDR3 protein: CASSSSRTDTQYF
J gene: TRBJ2-3
clone size: few
V gene: TRBV6-2/TRBV6-3

CDR3 protein: CSARGTTPYEQYF
J gene: TRBJ2-7
clone size: NA
V gene: TRBV20-1

CDR3 protein: CASLSGAGSYGYTF
J gene: TRBJ1-2
clone size: NA
V gene: TRBV7-2